The clone carrying this T cell receptor beta chain has only a few counts. Primers included in the PCR were 60 Vbeta and 13 Jbeta primers. Clones were sequenced by immunoSEQ multiplex PCR, and TCRdb holds only the in-frame ones, with some missing. The sample has 150,000 to 200,000 clones, about 85% seen once. Trimming took off 4 bases at V and 2 bases at J, with 8 bases between the two ends. The CDR3 totals 13 residues. Germline CDR1 and CDR2: ENHRY and SYGVKD. This specimen belongs to a study of cytomegalovirus exposure and HLA in healthy donors. Across the study: Genetic ancestry analysis placed approximately 80% of the 400 or so donors that were genotyped in the Caucasian-associated cluster.

The clonotype comes from a woman aged 50 to 60 in good health and CMV-seronegative. The material sequenced was PBMCs. This chain uses TRBV10-3 with TRBJ2-5; D uncertain. The CDR3 DNA sequence: TGTGCCATCAGTGCCGAGAGACAAGAGACCCAGTACTTC. Its translation: CAISAERQETQYF.